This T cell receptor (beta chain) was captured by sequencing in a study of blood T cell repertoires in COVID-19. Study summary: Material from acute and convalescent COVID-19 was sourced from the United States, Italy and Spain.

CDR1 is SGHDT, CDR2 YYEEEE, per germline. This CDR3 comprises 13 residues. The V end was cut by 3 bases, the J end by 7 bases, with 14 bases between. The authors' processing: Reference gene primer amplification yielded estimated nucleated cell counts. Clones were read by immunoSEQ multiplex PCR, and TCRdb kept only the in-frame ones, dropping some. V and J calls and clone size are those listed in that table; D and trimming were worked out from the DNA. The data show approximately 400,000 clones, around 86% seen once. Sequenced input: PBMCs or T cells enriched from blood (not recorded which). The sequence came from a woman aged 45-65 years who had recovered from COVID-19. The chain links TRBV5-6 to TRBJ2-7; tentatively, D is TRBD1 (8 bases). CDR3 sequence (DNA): TGTGCCAGCAGCTGGGACAGGCGGGGGGAGCAGTACTTC. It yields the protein CASSWDRRGEQYF.